These T cell receptor beta chains were read from a single sample in a study of blood T cells in healthy people across ages. TCRdb analysed the 5' RACE reads with MiXCR anew, one entry per CDR3 protein. Found here are 800,000 or so distinct CDR3 sequences, roughly 25% of them singletons; the top ten hold under 4.5%. These data also featured in a second study, about T cells of mothers and their children.

Sequenced input: blood. Receptor source: a boy between 5 and 17 years old in good health. CDR3s include the opening cysteine and the closing phenylalanine or tryptophan. D genes are given only for firm matches. Clone size is given for some rows only: seen once, a few or many times, or a class if the clone is expanded.

size,J,V,D,DNA,CDR3
few,TRBJ2-5,TRBV7-6,.,TGTGCCAGCAGCTTGAGCGAAGACGAGCGGTACTTC,CASSLSEDERYF
few,TRBJ1-2,TRBV7-9,TRBD1,TGTGCCAGCAGCTTAGCCACAGGGGACTATGGCCACACCTTC,CASSLATGDYGHTF
few,TRBJ1-1,TRBV7-2,TRBD1,TGTGCCAGCAGATTTTCCGGGACAGGGTATCGGGCTTTCTTT,CASRFSGTGYRAFF
.,TRBJ2-1,TRBV12-5,.,TGTGCTAGTGGTCTCGGACTGTTTTACAATGAGCAGTTCTTC,CASGLGLFYNEQFF
few,TRBJ1-1,TRBV29-1,.,TGCAGCGTGTTCTCGGACCGAATGAACACTGAAGCTTTCTTT,CSVFSDRMNTEAFF
.,TRBJ2-1,TRBV20-1,.,TGCAGTGCTAGAGATTCGGTCGGCGGAACCTACAATGAGCAGTTCTTC,CSARDSVGGTYNEQFF
.,TRBJ1-1,TRBV7-6,.,TGTGCCAGCAGCACGACAGCGAACACTGAAGCTTTCTTT,CASSTTANTEAFF
.,TRBJ2-7,TRBV21-1,.,TGTGCCAGCAGCAAAGGTGCCTGTGGCCCGTGCAATGACCGGGACTTC,CASSKGACGPCNDRDF
few,TRBJ1-4,TRBV4-1,TRBD1,TGCGCCAGCAGCCAGGGGACAGGGCATGAAAAACTGTTTTTT,CASSQGTGHEKLFF
many,TRBJ2-5,TRBV5-1,TRBD1,TGTGCCAGCAGCTTAGATGGGACAGGGGGTGAGACCCAGTACTTC,CASSLDGTGGETQYF
.,TRBJ2-1,TRBV5-1,.,TGCGCCAGCAGCGCCCAAACCCTCCGGTCCTACAATGAGCAGTTCTTC,CASSAQTLRSYNEQFF
.,TRBJ2-7,TRBV28,.,TGTGCCAGCAAGGACCAGGGTTCCTACGAGCAGTACTTC,CASKDQGSYEQYF
many,TRBJ2-4,TRBV25-1,.,TGTGCCAGCACTCAGAACCCAGGGCAGGGGGGGGGCGAAAACATTCAGTACTTC,CASTQNPGQGGGENIQYF
.,TRBJ1-2,TRBV29-1,.,TGCAGCGTTGAAGATGCCGGGAACTATGGCCACACCTTC,CSVEDAGNYGHTF
.,TRBJ2-3,TRBV12-3/TRBV12-4,.,TGTGCCAGCACCTTCGGAGATACGCAGTATTTT,CASTFGDTQYF
few,TRBJ2-3,TRBV12-3/TRBV12-4,.,TGTGCCAGCAGTTCCCCGACCCATCTTGGGGCAGATACGCAGTATTTT,CASSSPTHLGADTQYF
.,TRBJ2-5,TRBV7-2,.,TGTGCCAGCAGGGGCGGCCAAGAGACCCGGTACTTC,CASRGGQETRYF
.,TRBJ1-3,TRBV20-1,.,TGCAGTGCTAGAGAGGGAGGTTGGGGAAACACCATATATTTT,CSAREGGWGNTIYF
.,TRBJ1-1,TRBV29-1,TRBD1,TGCAGCGTGAGGGGGCTGGAGACTGAAGCTTTCTTT,CSVRGLETEAFF
few,TRBJ1-4,TRBV21-1,.,TGTGCCAGCAGCAACAGTCGGGACAGGGGGAATGAAAAACTGTTTTTT,CASSNSRDRGNEKLFF
.,TRBJ2-6,TRBV2,.,TGTGCCAGCAGGCCAGTGGGTTCCGGGGCCAACGTCCTGACTTTC,CASRPVGSGANVLTF
.,TRBJ1-2,TRBV30,.,TGTGCCTGGAGTGATGGACAGACCTATGGCTACACCTTC,CAWSDGQTYGYTF
.,TRBJ2-7,TRBV29-1,TRBD2,TGCAGCGTTGTATGGCTAGCGGGGTCCTACGAGCAGTACTTC,CSVVWLAGSYEQYF
.,TRBJ2-5,TRBV7-2,.,TGTGCCAGCAGCTTACAAAGACGAGAGACCCAGTACTTC,CASSLQRRETQYF
few,TRBJ1-6,TRBV6-2/TRBV6-3,.,TGTGCCAGCAGTTACGCAGGGTTGGATATTCCCCTCCACTTT,CASSYAGLDIPLHF
few,TRBJ2-7,TRBV20-1,TRBD1,TGCAGTGCTAGAGATGTGCGGACAGGAGGCGAGCAGTACTTC,CSARDVRTGGEQYF
few,TRBJ1-5,TRBV20-1,TRBD1,TGCAGTGCTCCGGACAGGGGTAGCAATCAGCCCCAGCATTTT,CSAPDRGSNQPQHF
.,TRBJ2-6,TRBV6-2/TRBV6-3,.,TGTGCCAGCAGCCCCCCTAGGTTGTCTGGGGCCAACGTCCTGACTTTC,CASSPPRLSGANVLTF
few,TRBJ2-5,TRBV7-2,.,TGTGCCAGCAGCTTAGTTTCCTGGTACCAAGAGACCCAGTACTTC,CASSLVSWYQETQYF
few,TRBJ1-1,TRBV7-3,.,TGTGCCAGCAGCCTCGACAAGGGGGTAGAAGCTTTCTTT,CASSLDKGVEAFF
.,TRBJ2-4,TRBV7-2,.,TGTGCCAGCAGCCCGCGTCAAGGCATTCAGTACTTC,CASSPRQGIQYF
few,TRBJ1-5,TRBV3-1,TRBD1,TGTGCCAGCAGCCGCGGACAGGGAGGGAGTCAGCCCCAGCATTTT,CASSRGQGGSQPQHF
few,TRBJ2-5,TRBV4-1,.,TGCGCCAGCAGCCACAAAATTGCTAGCTTGCTCCAGTACTTC,CASSHKIASLLQYF
.,TRBJ1-2,TRBV30,.,TGTGCCTGGAAGTTTTCAAGCTATGGCTACACCTTC,CAWKFSSYGYTF
.,TRBJ1-4,TRBV7-8,.,TGTGCCAGCAGCCCTGGACGGCGCGTTGAAAAACTGTTTTTT,CASSPGRRVEKLFF
few,TRBJ2-3,TRBV4-3,.,TGCGCCAGCAGCCAAGTTTGGAAAGATACGCAGTATTTT,CASSQVWKDTQYF
many,TRBJ1-1,TRBV5-1,.,TGCGCCAGCAGCTTGTGGACAAGTTCTGAAGCTTTCTTT,CASSLWTSSEAFF
.,TRBJ2-7,TRBV20-1,.,TGCAGTGCTAGAGGCGACGAGTCCTACGAGCAGTACTTC,CSARGDESYEQYF
few,TRBJ1-2,TRBV7-2,TRBD1,TGTGCCAGCAGCTCCGCGACAGGGGGCTCGTGGGGCTACACCTTC,CASSSATGGSWGYTF
.,TRBJ2-5,TRBV20-1,TRBD1,TGCAGTGCCACGACAGGGGCCTTACAAGAGACCCAGTACTTC,CSATTGALQETQYF
.,TRBJ1-1,TRBV6-5,.,TGTGCCAGCTCCCCTTTCGCCCGGGTGAGGAACACTGAAGCTTTCTTT,CASSPFARVRNTEAFF
.,TRBJ2-7,TRBV29-1,TRBD1,TGCAGCGGGGGACAGGGAGCTCCCTACGAGCAGTACTTC,CSGGQGAPYEQYF
.,TRBJ1-2,TRBV7-2,.,TGTGCCAGCAGCTCGAAACAGGACCGGTGGGGCTACACCTTC,CASSSKQDRWGYTF
few,TRBJ1-4,TRBV5-5,.,TGTGCCAGCAGCTTGGGGCAGGGAGATGAAAAACTGTTTTTT,CASSLGQGDEKLFF
few,TRBJ2-7,TRBV6-2/TRBV6-3,TRBD2,TGTGCCAGCAGTCGACCGCCAGGACTAGCGGGAGCCTACGAGCAGTACTTC,CASSRPPGLAGAYEQYF
.,TRBJ2-3,TRBV28,TRBD2,TGTGCCAGCAGCTCCTACGGACTAGCGGGAAGCACAGATACGCAGTATTTT,CASSSYGLAGSTDTQYF
.,TRBJ1-2,TRBV29-1,.,TGCAGCGTTGACAGGTCCGCGGGTACCTATGGCTACACCTTC,CSVDRSAGTYGYTF
.,TRBJ2-2,TRBV10-2,TRBD2,TGCGCCAGCTGGGACTACCGGAACACCGGGGAGCTGTTTTTT,CASWDYRNTGELFF
.,TRBJ1-1,TRBV18,.,TGTGCCAGCTCACCAGTCCAGACCTCAATCGCTGAAGCTTTCTTT,CASSPVQTSIAEAFF
.,TRBJ2-1,TRBV6-4,TRBD1,TGTGCCAGCAGTGACCAAACCGGACAGGGGGAGGTTAATGAGCAGTTCTTC,CASSDQTGQGEVNEQFF
many,TRBJ1-1,TRBV28,.,TGTGCCAGCAGAGGGAATGACGAGGGGTACACTGAAGCTTTCTTT,CASRGNDEGYTEAFF
.,TRBJ2-1,TRBV20-1,.,TGCAGTGCTAGCAATTGGGCGGGGGCGACCCCCCCGCTGGATGAGCAGTTCTTC,CSASNWAGATPPLDEQFF